This T cell receptor (beta chain) was obtained from a study of identical twins. Template switching added a universal primer binding site, and final cDNA carried unique molecular identifiers. TCRdb recomputed calls from the 5' RACE reads with MiXCR, one row per CDR3 protein. Of fewer than 250,000 distinct CDR3 sequences in the sample, 7.5% were seen once. With 6 bases clipped from V and 6 bases from J, the junction kept 11 bases outside the gene matches. The CDR3 loop spans 15 amino acids. Germline CDR1 reads MNHNS; CDR2 reads SASEGT. This clonotype was observed a handful of times. As yet, its antigen is unknown. Study results and limitations: There is a chance that invariant MAIT and iNKT cells partially muddied zero-insertion analyses.

This same sample was also part of a study on yellow fever vaccine responses in identical twins.

Sequenced material: memory (CD45RO+) T cells sorted from blood. This chain joins TRBV6-1 and TRBJ2-1, with 7 nucleotides matching TRBD2. This receptor was taken from a woman younger than 35 in good health. Written as DNA, the CDR3 is TGTGCCAGCAGCCCCCATAGCGGGTTATTCAATGAGCAGTTCTTC. Translation gives CASSPHSGLFNEQFF.